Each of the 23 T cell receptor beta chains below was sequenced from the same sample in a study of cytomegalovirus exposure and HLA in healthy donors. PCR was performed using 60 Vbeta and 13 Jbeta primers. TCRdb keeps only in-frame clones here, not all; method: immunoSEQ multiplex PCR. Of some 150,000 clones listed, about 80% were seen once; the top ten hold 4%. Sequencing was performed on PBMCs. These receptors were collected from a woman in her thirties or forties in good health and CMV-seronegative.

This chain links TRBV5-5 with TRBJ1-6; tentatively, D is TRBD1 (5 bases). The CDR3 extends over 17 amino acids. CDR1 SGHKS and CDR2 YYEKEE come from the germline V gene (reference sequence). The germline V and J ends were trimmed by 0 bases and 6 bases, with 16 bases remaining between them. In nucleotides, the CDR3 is TGTGCCAGCAGCTTGGAAGACAGTCGGGGGACTAATTCACCCCTCCACTTT. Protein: CASSLEDSRGTNSPLHF.

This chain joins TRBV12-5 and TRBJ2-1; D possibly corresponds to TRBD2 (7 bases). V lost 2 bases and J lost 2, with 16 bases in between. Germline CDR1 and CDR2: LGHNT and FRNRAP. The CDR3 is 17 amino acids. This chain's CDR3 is CASGLTRGGAAYNEQFF. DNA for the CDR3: TGTGCTAGTGGTTTGACCCGAGGGGGGGCGGCCTACAATGAGCAGTTCTTC.

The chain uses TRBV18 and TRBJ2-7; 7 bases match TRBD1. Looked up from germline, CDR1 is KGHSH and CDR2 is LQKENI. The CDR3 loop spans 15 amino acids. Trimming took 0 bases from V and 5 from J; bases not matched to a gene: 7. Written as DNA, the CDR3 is TGTGCCAGCTCACCACCAAGGACAGGCGCCGACGAGCAGTACTTC. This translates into CASSPPRTGADEQYF.

The CDR3 nucleotides read TGCGCCAGCAGCTCCCAGCGGGTGGGAGGGGGTGAGCAGTTCTTC. This gives the protein CASSSQRVGGGEQFF. This chain joins TRBV5-1 and TRBJ2-1; tentatively, D is TRBD2 (7 bases). Germline lookup yields CDR1 SGHRS and CDR2 YFSETQ. CDR3 length equals 15 residues. V was trimmed by 3 bases and J by 9 bases, leaving 19 bases between them.

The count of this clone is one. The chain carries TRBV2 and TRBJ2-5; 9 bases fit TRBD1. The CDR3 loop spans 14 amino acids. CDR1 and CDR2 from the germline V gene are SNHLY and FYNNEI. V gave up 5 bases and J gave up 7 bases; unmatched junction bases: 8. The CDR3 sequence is CASSSMGQGGTQYF. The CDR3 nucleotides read TGTGCCAGCAGTTCGATGGGACAGGGTGGGACCCAGTACTTC.

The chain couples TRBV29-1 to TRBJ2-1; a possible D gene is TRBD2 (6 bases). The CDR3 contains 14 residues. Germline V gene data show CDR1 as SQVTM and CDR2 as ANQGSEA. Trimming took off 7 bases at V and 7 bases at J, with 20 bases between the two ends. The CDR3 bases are TGCAGCGCACCCTCATCTGGGAGGTTAAATGAGCAGTTCTTC. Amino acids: CSAPSSGRLNEQFF.

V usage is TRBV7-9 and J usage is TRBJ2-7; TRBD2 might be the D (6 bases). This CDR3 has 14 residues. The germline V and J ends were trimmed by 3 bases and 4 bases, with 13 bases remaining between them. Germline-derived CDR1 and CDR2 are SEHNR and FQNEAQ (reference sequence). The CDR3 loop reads CASSFGSSGYEQYF. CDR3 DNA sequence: TGTGCCAGCAGCTTCGGGAGTAGCGGATACGAGCAGTACTTC.

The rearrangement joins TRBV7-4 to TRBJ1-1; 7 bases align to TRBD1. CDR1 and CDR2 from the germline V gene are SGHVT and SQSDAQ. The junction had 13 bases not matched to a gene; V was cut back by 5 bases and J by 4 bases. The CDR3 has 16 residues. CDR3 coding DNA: TGTGCCAGCAGCCTCCGACAGGGAAGATTGGCCACTGAAGCTTTCTTT. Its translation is CASSLRQGRLATEAFF.

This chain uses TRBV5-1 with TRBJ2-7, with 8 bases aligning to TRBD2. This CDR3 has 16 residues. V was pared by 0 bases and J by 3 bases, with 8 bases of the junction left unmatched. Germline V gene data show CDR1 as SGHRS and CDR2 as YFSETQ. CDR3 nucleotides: TGCGCCAGCAGCTTGGCTCTAGCGGGTGGAGACTACGAGCAGTACTTC. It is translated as CASSLALAGGDYEQYF.

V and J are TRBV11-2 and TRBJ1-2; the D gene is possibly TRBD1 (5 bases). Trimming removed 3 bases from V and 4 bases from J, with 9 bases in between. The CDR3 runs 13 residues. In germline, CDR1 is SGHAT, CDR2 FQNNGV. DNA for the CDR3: TGTGCCAGCAGCTTTCCCAGGGTCTATGGCTACACCTTC. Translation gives CASSFPRVYGYTF.

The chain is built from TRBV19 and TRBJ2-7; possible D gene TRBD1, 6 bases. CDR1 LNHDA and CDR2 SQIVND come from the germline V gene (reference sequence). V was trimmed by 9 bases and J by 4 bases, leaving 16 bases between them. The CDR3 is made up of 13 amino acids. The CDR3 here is CASGAGVGYEQYF. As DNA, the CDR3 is TGTGCCAGCGGCGCAGGGGTGGGGTACGAGCAGTACTTC.

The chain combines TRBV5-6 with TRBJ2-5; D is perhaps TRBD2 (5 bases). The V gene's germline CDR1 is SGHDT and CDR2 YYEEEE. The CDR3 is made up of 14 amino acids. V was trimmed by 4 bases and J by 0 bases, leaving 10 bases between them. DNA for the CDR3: TGTGCCAGCAGCCCTTCGGGATACCAAGAGACCCAGTACTTC. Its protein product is CASSPSGYQETQYF.

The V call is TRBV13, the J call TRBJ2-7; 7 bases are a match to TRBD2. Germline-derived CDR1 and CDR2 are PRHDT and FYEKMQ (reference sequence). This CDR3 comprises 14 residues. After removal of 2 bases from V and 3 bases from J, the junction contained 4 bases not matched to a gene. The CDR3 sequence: CASSLRRESYEQYF. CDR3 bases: TGTGCCAGCAGCTTACGGCGGGAGAGCTACGAGCAGTACTTC.

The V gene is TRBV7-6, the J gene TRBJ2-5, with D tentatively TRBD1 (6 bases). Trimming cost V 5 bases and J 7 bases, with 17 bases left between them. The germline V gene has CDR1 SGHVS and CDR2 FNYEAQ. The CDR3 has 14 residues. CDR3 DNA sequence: TGTGCCAGCAGCCCGACTACAGGGTCGGGGACCCAGTACTTC. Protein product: CASSPTTGSGTQYF.

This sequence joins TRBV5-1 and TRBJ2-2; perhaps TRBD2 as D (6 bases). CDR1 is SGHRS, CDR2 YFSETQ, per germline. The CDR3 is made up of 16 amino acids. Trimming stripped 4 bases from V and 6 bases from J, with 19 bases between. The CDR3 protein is CASSDRQGLGPGELFF. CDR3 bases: TGCGCCAGCAGCGATCGTCAGGGACTGGGCCCCGGGGAGCTGTTTTTT.

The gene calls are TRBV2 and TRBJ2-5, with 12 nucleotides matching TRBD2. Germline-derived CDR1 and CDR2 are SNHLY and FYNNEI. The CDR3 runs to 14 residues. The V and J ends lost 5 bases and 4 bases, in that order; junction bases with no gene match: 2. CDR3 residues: CASSTGLAGETQYF. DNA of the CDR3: TGTGCCAGCAGTACGGGACTAGCGGGAGAGACCCAGTACTTC. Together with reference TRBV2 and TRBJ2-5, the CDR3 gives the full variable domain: EPEVTQTPSHQVTQMGQEVILRCVPISNHLYFYWYRQILGQKVEFLVSFYNNEISEKSEIFDDQFSVERPDGSNFTLKIRSTKLEDSAMYFCASSTGLAGETQYFGPGTRLLVL.

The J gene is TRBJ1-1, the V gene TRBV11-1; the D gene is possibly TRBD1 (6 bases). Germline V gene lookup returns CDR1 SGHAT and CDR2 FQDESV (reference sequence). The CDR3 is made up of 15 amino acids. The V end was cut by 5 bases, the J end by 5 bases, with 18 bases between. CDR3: CASSRRTAQGTEAFF. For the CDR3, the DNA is TGTGCCAGCAGCCGTCGGACGGCGCAGGGGACTGAAGCTTTCTTT.

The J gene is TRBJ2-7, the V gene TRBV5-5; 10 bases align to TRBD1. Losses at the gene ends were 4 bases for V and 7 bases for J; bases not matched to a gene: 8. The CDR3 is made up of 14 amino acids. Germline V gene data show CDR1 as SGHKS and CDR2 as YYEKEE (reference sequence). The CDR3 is CASSPGTGEGEQYF. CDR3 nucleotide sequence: TGTGCCAGCAGCCCAGGGACAGGGGAGGGGGAGCAGTACTTC.

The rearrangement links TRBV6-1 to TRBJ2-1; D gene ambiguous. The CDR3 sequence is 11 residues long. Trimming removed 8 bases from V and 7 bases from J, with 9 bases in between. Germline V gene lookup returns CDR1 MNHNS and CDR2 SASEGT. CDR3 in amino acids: CASSLVNEQFF. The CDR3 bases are TGTGCCAGCTCTCTAGTGAATGAGCAGTTCTTC.

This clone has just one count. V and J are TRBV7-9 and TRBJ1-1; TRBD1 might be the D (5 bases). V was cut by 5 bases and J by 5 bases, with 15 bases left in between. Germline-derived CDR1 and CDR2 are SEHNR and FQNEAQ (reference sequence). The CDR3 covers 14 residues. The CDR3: CASSVDRMRTEAFF. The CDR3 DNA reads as TGTGCCAGCAGCGTTGACAGAATGAGGACTGAAGCTTTCTTT.

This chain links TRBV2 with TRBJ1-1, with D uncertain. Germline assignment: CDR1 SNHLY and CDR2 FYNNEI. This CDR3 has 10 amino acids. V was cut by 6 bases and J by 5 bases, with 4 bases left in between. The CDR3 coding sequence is TGTGCCAGCAGGCGTACTGAAGCTTTCTTT. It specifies CASRRTEAFF.

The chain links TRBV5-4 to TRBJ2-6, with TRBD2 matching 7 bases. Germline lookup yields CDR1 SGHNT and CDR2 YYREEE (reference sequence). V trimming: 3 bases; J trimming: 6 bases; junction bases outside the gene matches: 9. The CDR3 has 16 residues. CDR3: CASSWGGPGVANVLTF. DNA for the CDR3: TGTGCCAGCAGCTGGGGGGGTCCTGGGGTGGCCAACGTCCTGACTTTC.

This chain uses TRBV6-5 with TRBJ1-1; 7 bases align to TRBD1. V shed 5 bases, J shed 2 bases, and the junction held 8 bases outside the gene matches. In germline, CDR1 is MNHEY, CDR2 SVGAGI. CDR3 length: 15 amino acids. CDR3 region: CASSTSGQLNTEAFF. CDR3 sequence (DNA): TGTGCCAGCAGTACCTCGGGACAGCTAAACACTGAAGCTTTCTTT.